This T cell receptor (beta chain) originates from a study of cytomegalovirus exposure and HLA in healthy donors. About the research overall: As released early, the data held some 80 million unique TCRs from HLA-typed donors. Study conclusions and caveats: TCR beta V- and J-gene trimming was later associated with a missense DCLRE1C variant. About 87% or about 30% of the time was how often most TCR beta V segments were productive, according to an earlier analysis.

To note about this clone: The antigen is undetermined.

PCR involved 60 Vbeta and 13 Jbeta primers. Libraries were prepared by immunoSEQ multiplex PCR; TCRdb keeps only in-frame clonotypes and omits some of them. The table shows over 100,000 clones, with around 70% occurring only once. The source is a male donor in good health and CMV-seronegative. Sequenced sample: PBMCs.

Written as DNA, the CDR3 is TGTGCCAGCAGCTATCTCCCGGGACAGGTGGATCTAGCCAAAAACATTCAGTACTTC. Its translation is CASSYLPGQVDLAKNIQYF. The V call is TRBV28, the J call TRBJ2-4; 8 nucleotides agree with TRBD1. CDR1 MDHEN and CDR2 SYDVKM come from the germline V gene. CDR3 length: 19 residues. With V trimmed by 6 bases and J by 0 bases, 16 bases remained unmatched.